Listed here are 17 T cell receptor beta chains from one sample, sequenced in a study of blood T cells in healthy people across ages. The authors ran a second PCR of about 7 to 11 cycles using a sample-barcoded 5' primer and a J-beta primer mix. TCRdb recomputed calls from the 5' RACE reads with MiXCR, one row per CDR3 protein. Among under 1,000,000 distinct CDR3 sequences listed, under 40% were seen once. The sample consisted of blood. These receptor sequences come from a man younger than 35 in good health.

The chain employs TRBV19 and TRBJ2-3; weak D call: TRBD2 (6 bases). The CDR3 totals 15 residues. CDR1 and CDR2 (germline): LNHDA, SQIVND (reference sequence). V was pared by 2 bases and J by 1 base, with 10 bases between. The CDR3 nucleotides are TGTGCCAGTAGTATATCTAGCGCGGGCACAGATACGCAGTATTTT. It yields the protein CASSISSAGTDTQYF.

This clonotype has only a few counts. This chain's CDR3 is CASSFRGILYGYTF. The DNA of the CDR3 is TGTGCCAGCAGCTTCAGGGGTATACTCTATGGCTACACCTTC. The chain joins TRBV7-9 to TRBJ1-2; possible D gene TRBD1, 6 bases. V lost 3 bases, J lost 4 bases, and 12 bases lay in between. CDR3 length: 14 residues. CDR1 and CDR2 (germline): SEHNR, FQNEAQ (reference sequence).

The chain links TRBV18 to TRBJ1-4; the D is unclear. Trimming removed 1 base from V and 2 bases from J, with 11 bases in between. The CDR3 has 16 amino acids. Germline V lookup: CDR1 KGHSH, CDR2 LQKENI. The CDR3 here is CASSPRSSGTNEKLFF. Written as DNA, the CDR3 is TGTGCCAGCTCACCACGATCGTCTGGCACTAATGAAAAACTGTTTTTT. The entire variable domain, with the rest obtained from reference TRBV18 and TRBJ1-4, is as follows: NAGVMQNPRHLVRRRGQEARLRCSPMKGHSHVYWYRQLPEEGLKFMVYLQKENIIDESGMPKERFSAEFPKEGPSILRIQQVVRGDSAAYFCASSPRSSGTNEKLFFGSGTQLSVL.

This clonotype was recorded a few times. The chain links TRBV3-1 to TRBJ2-5, with D perhaps TRBD1 or TRBD2 (5 bases each). The CDR3 extends over 14 amino acids. CDR1 LGHDT and CDR2 YNNKEL come from the germline V gene (reference sequence). Trimming cost V 1 base and J 11 bases, with 17 bases left between them. In DNA form, the CDR3 reads TGTGCCAGCAGCCAAGGAGGGGTCCTCAATGAGCAGTACTTC. It codes for CASSQGGVLNEQYF.

This chain joins TRBV12-3 or TRBV12-4 and TRBJ2-7; a possible D gene is TRBD2 (6 bases). This CDR3 spans 13 amino acids. V shed 5 bases and J shed 7 bases, with 15 bases lying between them. The CDR3 spells CASSVGTSNEQYF. The CDR3 DNA reads as TGTGCCAGCAGTGTGGGGACTTCCAATGAGCAGTACTTC.

The rearrangement links TRBV29-1 to TRBJ2-1; possible D gene TRBD1, 6 bases. Germline CDR1 is SQVTM and CDR2 is ANQGSEA. Trimming took off 4 bases at V and 0 bases at J, with 13 bases between the two ends. The CDR3 sequence is 15 residues long. In DNA form, the CDR3 reads TGCAGCGTTGGGGGGCAGCAAAACTCCTACAATGAGCAGTTCTTC. It encodes CSVGGQQNSYNEQFF.

The chain carries TRBV5-1 and TRBJ2-1; TRBD1 matches 9 bases. This CDR3 comprises 16 residues. The V gene's germline CDR1 is SGHRS and CDR2 YFSETQ. Unmatched junction bases numbered 10, after V lost 5 bases and J lost 4 bases. The CDR3 coding sequence is TGCGCCAGCAGGAGGGACAGGGTCCCTGATTACAATGAGCAGTTCTTC. Residues: CASRRDRVPDYNEQFF.

This clonotype was seen ten or more times. The junction departs from the called germline gene at one end, perhaps through a read error. The chain combines TRBV5-1 with TRBJ2-3, with TRBD2 identical over 9 bases. Germline values: CDR1 SGHRS, CDR2 YFSETQ. The CDR3 has 16 amino acids. The CDR3 DNA sequence: TGCGCCAGCAGCTTGGCGTCCGGGACTAGCAGAGATACGCAGTATTTT. This sequence encodes CASSLASGTSRDTQYF.

The rearrangement links TRBV12-3 or TRBV12-4 to TRBJ1-5, with no clear D. The length of the CDR3 is 14 residues. V shed 4 bases and J shed 5 bases, with 12 bases lying between them. The CDR3 DNA follows: TGTGCCAGCAGTTCCAACCGGGCCGATCAGCCCCAGCATTTT. It yields the protein CASSSNRADQPQHF.

This clonotype was seen at least ten times. The V gene is TRBV13, the J gene TRBJ2-7; 7 bases fit TRBD1. The CDR3 consists of 14 residues. V was clipped by 3 bases and J by 4 bases; unmatched bases: 6. Germline CDR1 is PRHDT and CDR2 is FYEKMQ (reference sequence). CDR3 in DNA: TGTGCCAGCAGCTTCGGCAGGGGGATGTACGAGCAGTACTTC. It encodes CASSFGRGMYEQYF.

This clonotype was seen only a few times. This sequence joins TRBV12-5 and TRBJ2-7; D not resolved. Trimming stripped 5 bases from V and 7 bases from J, with 12 bases between. The CDR3 contains 12 residues. Per the germline V gene, CDR1 is LGHNT and CDR2 is FRNRAP. CDR3 DNA sequence: TGTGCTAGTGGTCCCTCGTACAATGAGCAGTACTTC. Amino acids: CASGPSYNEQYF.

This clonotype was counted a few times. The chain employs TRBV20-1 and TRBJ2-3, with D possibly matching TRBD1 (6 bases). CDR1 and CDR2 (germline): DFQATT, SNEGSKA (reference sequence). With 0 bases removed from V and 2 bases from J, the gap between germline ends came to 18 bases. The CDR3 sequence is 17 residues long. CDR3 sequence (DNA): TGCAGTGCTAGAGATTTGGGTACAGGGTGGGCCACAGATACGCAGTATTTT. Protein product: CSARDLGTGWATDTQYF.

This clonotype has just one count. The chain has TRBV20-1 and TRBJ2-2, with 7 bases aligning to TRBD2. V gave up 6 bases and J gave up 4 bases; unmatched junction bases: 8. Germline V CDR1 and CDR2: DFQATT, SNEGSKA (reference sequence). The CDR3 totals 14 residues. The CDR3 is CSAPESGVTGELFF. Here the CDR3 DNA reads TGCAGTGCGCCGGAAAGCGGGGTCACCGGGGAGCTGTTTTTT.

This chain uses TRBV4-3 with TRBJ1-3; D remains ambiguous. The CDR3 length is 13 residues. Germline V gene sequence: CDR1 LGHNA, CDR2 YSLEER. Deletions cut 0 bases from V and 4 bases from J, with 4 bases between. The CDR3, as DNA: TGCGCCAGCAGCCAAGATCGAGGAAACACCATATATTTT. Translation: CASSQDRGNTIYF.

This clonotype was found many times. This sequence joins TRBV10-3 and TRBJ2-3; D perhaps matches TRBD2 (6 bases). This CDR3 spans 15 amino acids. Germline CDR1 and CDR2: ENHRY and SYGVKD. Trimming removed 6 bases from V and 2 bases from J, with 15 bases in between. The CDR3 DNA reads TGTGCCATCAGATATGGCCGGGGGACCACAGATACGCAGTATTTT. It specifies CAIRYGRGTTDTQYF.

This chain uses TRBV10-3 with TRBJ2-5; 10 bases are shared with TRBD2. The germline V gene encodes CDR1 ENHRY and CDR2 SYGVKD. The junction had 7 bases not matched to a gene; V was cut back by 4 bases and J by 5 bases. There are 15 residues in the CDR3. The CDR3: CAISVSGGAGETQYF. In DNA form, the CDR3 reads TGTGCCATCAGTGTGAGCGGGGGGGCCGGTGAGACCCAGTACTTC.

The chain links TRBV11-2 to TRBJ2-7; perhaps TRBD1 as D (6 bases). The CDR3 sequence is 12 residues long. Germline CDR1 and CDR2: SGHAT and FQNNGV. The V end was cut by 10 bases, the J end by 4 bases, with 14 bases between. The DNA for the CDR3 is TGTGCCACCGAGGGGGAGAGGTACGAGCAGTACTTC. This encodes CATEGERYEQYF.